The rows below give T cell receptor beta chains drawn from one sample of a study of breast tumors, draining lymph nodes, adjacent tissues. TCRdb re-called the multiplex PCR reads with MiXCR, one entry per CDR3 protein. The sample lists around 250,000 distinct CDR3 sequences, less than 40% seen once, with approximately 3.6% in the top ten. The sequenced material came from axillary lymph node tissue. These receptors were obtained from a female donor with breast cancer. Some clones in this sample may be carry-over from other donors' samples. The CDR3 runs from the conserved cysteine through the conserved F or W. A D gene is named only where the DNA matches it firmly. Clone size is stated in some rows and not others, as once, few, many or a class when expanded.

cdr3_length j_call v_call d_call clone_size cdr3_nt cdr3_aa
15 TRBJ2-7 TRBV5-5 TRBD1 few TGTGCCAGCAGCCCGACAGGGGGAAAGAATTACGAGCAGTACTTC CASSPTGGKNYEQYF
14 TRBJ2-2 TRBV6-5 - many TGTGCCAGCAGGGGGGGTATTAGGACCGGGGAGCTGTTTTTT CASRGGIRTGELFF
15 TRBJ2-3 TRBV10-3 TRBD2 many TGTGCCTCAAGTGGGGCGGGGGGTAGCACAGATACGCAGTATTTT CASSGAGGSTDTQYF
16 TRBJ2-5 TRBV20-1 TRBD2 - TGCAGTGCTAGAGGGACTAGCGGGAGAGCGTCAGAGACCCAGTACTTC CSARGTSGRASETQYF
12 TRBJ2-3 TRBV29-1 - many TGCAGCGTTGAAATTCCGGGAGCTACGCAGTATTTT CSVEIPGATQYF
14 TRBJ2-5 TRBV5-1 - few TGCGCCAGCAGCTTGGATAGAGTAGCGGAGACCCAGTACTTC CASSLDRVAETQYF
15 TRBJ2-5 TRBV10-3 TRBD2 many TGTGCCATTGGATCGGGGACTAGCGGCGAAGAGACCCAGTACTTC CAIGSGTSGEETQYF
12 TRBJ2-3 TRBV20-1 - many TGCAGTGCTAGCATAACAGACAATACGCAGTATTTT CSASITDNTQYF
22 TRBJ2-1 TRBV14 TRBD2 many TGTGCCAGCAGCCAAGATCCCCCGGGACTAGCGGGAGGGCCATTACATTACAATGAGCAGTTCTTC CASSQDPPGLAGGPLHYNEQFF
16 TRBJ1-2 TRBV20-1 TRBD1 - TGCAGTGCTCTAGCCCCTAGCGGGGACAGGGGTAGGGGCTACACCTTC CSALAPSGDRGRGYTF
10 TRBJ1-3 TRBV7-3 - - TGTGCCGACCGGGGCTACACCATATATTTT CADRGYTIYF
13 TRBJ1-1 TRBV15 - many TGTGCCACCAGCAGAGAAGGGGGGGCTGAAGCTTTCTTT CATSREGGAEAFF
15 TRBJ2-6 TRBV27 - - TGTGCCAGCAGCTCAAGGTTAACGGGGGCCAACGTCCTGACTTTC CASSSRLTGANVLTF
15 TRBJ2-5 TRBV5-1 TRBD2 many TGCGCCAGCAGCAGTAGCGGGAGGCCCCAAGAGACCCAGTACTTC CASSSSGRPQETQYF
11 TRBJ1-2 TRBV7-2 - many TGTGCCAGCAGGCCATCAGTGGGCTACACCTTC CASRPSVGYTF
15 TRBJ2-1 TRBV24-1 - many TGTGCCACCAGTGATTCTACCAGCTCCTACAATGAGCAGTTCTTC CATSDSTSSYNEQFF
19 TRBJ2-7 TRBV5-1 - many TGCGCCAGCAGCCTACCCTTCCCCGGGACACTAAGGGAGGCCTACGAGCAGTACTTC CASSLPFPGTLREAYEQYF
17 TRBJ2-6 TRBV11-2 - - TGTGCCAGCAGCTTAGGCTTTGGGGCGCCTGGGGCCAACGTCCTGACTTTC CASSLGFGAPGANVLTF
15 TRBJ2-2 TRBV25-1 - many TGTGCCAGCAGTGACGACGGGATGCACACCGGGGAGCTGTTTTTT CASSDDGMHTGELFF
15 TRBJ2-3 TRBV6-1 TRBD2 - TGTGCCAGCAGTCAACAGGCGGGAGGGCCAAATACGCAGTATTTT CASSQQAGGPNTQYF
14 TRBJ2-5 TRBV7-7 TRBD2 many TGTGCTAGCAGCTCGGGACCGCGGGGGGGGACCCAGTACTTC CASSSGPRGGTQYF
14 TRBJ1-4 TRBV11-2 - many TGTGCCAGCAGTTTACGGGGGTTTAATGAAAAACTGTTTTTT CASSLRGFNEKLFF
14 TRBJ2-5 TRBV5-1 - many TGCGCCAGCAGCCTAACCTCGGTCGCGGGCACCCAGTACTTC CASSLTSVAGTQYF
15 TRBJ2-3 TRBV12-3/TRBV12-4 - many TGTGCCAGCAGTTTAGGACAGGGAGGAACAAATACGCAGTATTTT CASSLGQGGTNTQYF
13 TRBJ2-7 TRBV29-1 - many TGCAGCGTGGCGGGACTTTCCAGAGACGAGCAGTACTTC CSVAGLSRDEQYF
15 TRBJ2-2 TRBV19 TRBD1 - TGTGCCAGTAGTATAGGGGACAGGGACCCCGGGGAGCTGTTTTTT CASSIGDRDPGELFF
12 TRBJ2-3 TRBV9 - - TGTGCCAGCAGCGAGGGGATAGATACGCAGTATTTT CASSEGIDTQYF
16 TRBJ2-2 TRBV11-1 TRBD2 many TGTGCCAGCAGCTTCTTCGGGGGGGTGAACACCGGGGAGCTGTTTTTT CASSFFGGVNTGELFF
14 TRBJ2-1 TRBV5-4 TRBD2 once TGTGCCAGCAGCCTAGGGACTAGCGGGCGTGAGCAGTTCTTC CASSLGTSGREQFF
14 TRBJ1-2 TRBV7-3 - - TGTGCCAGCAGACTGGAGGGGGGACTCGGTGGCTACACCTTC CASRLEGGLGGYTF
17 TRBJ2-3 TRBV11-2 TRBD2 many TGTGCCAGCAGCTTCCTAGCGGGGGGTTCGAGCACAGATACGCAGTATTTT CASSFLAGGSSTDTQYF
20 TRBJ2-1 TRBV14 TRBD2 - TGTGCCAGCAGCCAAGACCTAACCGCCTTAGCGGGAGGGGGGTACAATGAGCAGTTCTTC CASSQDLTALAGGGYNEQFF
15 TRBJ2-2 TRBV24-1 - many TGTGCCACCAGTCAACGGGCAGGGAACACCGGGGAGCTGTTTTTT CATSQRAGNTGELFF
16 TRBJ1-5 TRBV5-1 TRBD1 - TGCGCCAGCAGCGTCTCCGGGACAGGGGGCATTCAGCCCCAGCATTTT CASSVSGTGGIQPQHF